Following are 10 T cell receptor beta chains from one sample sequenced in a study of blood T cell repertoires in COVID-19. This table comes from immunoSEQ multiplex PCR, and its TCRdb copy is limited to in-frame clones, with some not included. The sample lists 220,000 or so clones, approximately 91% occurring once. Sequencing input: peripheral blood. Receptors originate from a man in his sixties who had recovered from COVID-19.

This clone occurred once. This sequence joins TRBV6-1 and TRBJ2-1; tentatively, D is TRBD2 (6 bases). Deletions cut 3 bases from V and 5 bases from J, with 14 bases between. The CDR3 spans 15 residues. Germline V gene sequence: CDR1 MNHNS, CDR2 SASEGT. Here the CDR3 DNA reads TGTGCCAGCAGTGACCCGCCTAGCGCTGACAATGAGCAGTTCTTC. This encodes CASSDPPSADNEQFF.

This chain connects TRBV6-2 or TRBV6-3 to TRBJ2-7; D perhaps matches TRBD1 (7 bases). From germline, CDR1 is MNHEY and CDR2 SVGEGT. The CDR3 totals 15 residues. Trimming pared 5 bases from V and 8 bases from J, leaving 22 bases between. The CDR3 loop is CASSGARDRGEKQYF. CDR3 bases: TGTGCCAGCAGTGGAGCGCGGGACAGAGGGGAAAAGCAGTACTTC.

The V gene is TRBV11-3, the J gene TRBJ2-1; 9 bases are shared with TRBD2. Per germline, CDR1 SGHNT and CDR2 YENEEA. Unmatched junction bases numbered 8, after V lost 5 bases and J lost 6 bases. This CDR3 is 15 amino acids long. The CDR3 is CASSPSFSGSNEQFF. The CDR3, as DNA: TGTGCCAGCAGCCCTTCGTTTAGCGGGAGCAATGAGCAGTTCTTC. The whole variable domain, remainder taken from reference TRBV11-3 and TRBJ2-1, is EAGVVQSPRYKIIEKKQPVAFWCNPISGHNTLYWYLQNLGQGPELLIRYENEEAVDDSQLPKDRFSAERLKGVDSTLKIQPAELGDSAVYLCASSPSFSGSNEQFFGPGTRLTVL.

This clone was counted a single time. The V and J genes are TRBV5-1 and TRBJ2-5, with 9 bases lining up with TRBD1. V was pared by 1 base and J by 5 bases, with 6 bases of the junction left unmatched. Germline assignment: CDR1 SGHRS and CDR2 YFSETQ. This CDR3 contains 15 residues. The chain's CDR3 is CASSLLTGGEETQYF. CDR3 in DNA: TGCGCCAGCAGCTTGCTGACAGGGGGTGAGGAGACCCAGTACTTC.

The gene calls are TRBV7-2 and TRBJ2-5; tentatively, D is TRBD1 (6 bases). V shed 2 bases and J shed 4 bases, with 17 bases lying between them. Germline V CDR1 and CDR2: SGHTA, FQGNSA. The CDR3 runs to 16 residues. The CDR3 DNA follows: TGTGCCAGCAGCTTATTCCAGGGGCTCGTGCCAGAGACCCAGTACTTC. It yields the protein CASSLFQGLVPETQYF.

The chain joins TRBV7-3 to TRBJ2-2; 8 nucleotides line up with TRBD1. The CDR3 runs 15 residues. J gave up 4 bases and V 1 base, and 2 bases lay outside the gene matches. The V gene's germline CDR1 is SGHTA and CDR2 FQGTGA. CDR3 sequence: CASSLMQGATGELFF. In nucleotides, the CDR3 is TGTGCCAGCAGCTTAATGCAGGGGGCCACCGGGGAGCTGTTTTTT.

The CDR3 DNA reads TGTGCCAGTAGCCTATTAGGGACTAGCGGTGGCACAGATACGCAGTATTTT. Amino acids: CASSLLGTSGGTDTQYF. The genes are TRBV19 and TRBJ2-3, with 11 positions matching TRBD2. This CDR3 is built from 17 residues. The J segment lost 1 base and the V segment lost 6 bases, leaving 9 bases of the junction unmatched. Germline-derived CDR1 and CDR2 are LNHDA and SQIVND (reference sequence).

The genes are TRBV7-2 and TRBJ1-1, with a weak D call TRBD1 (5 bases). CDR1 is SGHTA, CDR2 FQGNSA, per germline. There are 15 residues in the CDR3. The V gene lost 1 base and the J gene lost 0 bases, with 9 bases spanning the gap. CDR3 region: CASSLGVGLNTEAFF. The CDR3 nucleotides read TGTGCCAGCAGCTTAGGAGTGGGGCTGAACACTGAAGCTTTCTTT.

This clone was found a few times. The CDR3 DNA reads as TGTGCCAGCAGCCAAGGACAGACCATTGACCAAGAGACCCAGTACTTC. Translating it yields CASSQGQTIDQETQYF. The chain uses TRBV4-2 and TRBJ2-5; maybe TRBD1 (5 bases). The V gene lost 1 base and the J gene lost 0 bases, with 12 bases spanning the gap. Germline lookup yields CDR1 LGHNA and CDR2 YNFKEQ. The CDR3 spans 16 residues.

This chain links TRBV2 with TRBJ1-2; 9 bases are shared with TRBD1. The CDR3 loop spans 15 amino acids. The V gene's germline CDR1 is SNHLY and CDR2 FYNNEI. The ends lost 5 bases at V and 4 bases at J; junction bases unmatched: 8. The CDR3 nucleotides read TGTGCCAGCAGTCGTACAGGGGGCGCAGGCTATGGCTACACCTTC. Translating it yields CASSRTGGAGYGYTF. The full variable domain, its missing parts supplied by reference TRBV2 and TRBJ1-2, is EPEVTQTPSHQVTQMGQEVILRCVPISNHLYFYWYRQILGQKVEFLVSFYNNEISEKSEIFDDQFSVERPDGSNFTLKIRSTKLEDSAMYFCASSRTGGAGYGYTFGSGTRLTVV.